This TCR beta chain emerged from a study of cytomegalovirus exposure and HLA in healthy donors. General study points: Listed as cytomegalovirus-associated were about 160 TCR beta chains. Some public TCRs appeared in many individuals, while most sequences were rare.

A word on this clone: Its antigen is undetermined.

PCR involved 60 Vbeta and 13 Jbeta primers. Some clones are missing from TCRdb's copy, which holds only in-frame ones; the method was immunoSEQ multiplex PCR. The data hold approximately 160,000 clones, with around 77% observed a single time. The CDR3 has 13 residues. The germline V gene encodes CDR1 MNHEY and CDR2 SVGAGI. With 6 bases clipped from V and 3 bases from J, the junction kept 4 bases outside the gene matches. Though nominally healthy at sampling, donors likely had unrecorded immune exposures. This sequence was found in a woman in her forties or fifties in good health and CMV-seropositive. Sequencing was performed on PBMCs. The genes are TRBV6-5 and TRBJ1-2; TRBD1 matches at 7 bases. CDR3 residues: CASRSTGHYGYTF. The DNA of the CDR3 is TGTGCCAGCAGGTCGACAGGGCACTATGGCTACACCTTC.